This T cell receptor beta chain was sequenced during a study of blood T cell repertoires in COVID-19. The repertoire was sequenced with immunoSEQ multiplex PCR; TCRdb's copy has only in-frame clones and lacks some. Altogether fewer than 20,000 clones are present, nearly 90% being singletons, with the ten largest covering 49%. The CDR3 is 15 amino acids. V shed 4 bases and J 4 bases; nucleotides not matched to a gene: 5. Germline V gene lookup returns CDR1 SGHRS and CDR2 YFSETQ. The rearrangement links TRBV5-1 to TRBJ2-5; 12 bases are a match to TRBD1. Input material: peripheral blood. This TCR was recovered from a human donor in a cohort sampled during active COVID-19. CDR3 nucleotide sequence: TGCGCCAGCAGCCAGGGACAGGGGGCCGGAGAGACCCAGTACTTC. It yields the protein CASSQGQGAGETQYF.